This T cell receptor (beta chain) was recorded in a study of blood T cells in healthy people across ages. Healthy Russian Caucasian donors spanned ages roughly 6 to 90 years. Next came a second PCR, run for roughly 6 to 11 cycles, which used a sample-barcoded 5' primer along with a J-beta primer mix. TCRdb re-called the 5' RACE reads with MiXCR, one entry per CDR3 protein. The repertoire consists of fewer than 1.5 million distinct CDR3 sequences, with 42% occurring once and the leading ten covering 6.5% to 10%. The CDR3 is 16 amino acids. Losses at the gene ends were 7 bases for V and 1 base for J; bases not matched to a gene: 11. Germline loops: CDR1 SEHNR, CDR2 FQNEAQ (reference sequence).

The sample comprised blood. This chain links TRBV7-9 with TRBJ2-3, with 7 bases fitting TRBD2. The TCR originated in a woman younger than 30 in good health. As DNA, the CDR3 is TGTGCCAGCAACCCTAGGAAGGCGGGGGGCACAGATACGCAGTATTTT. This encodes CASNPRKAGGTDTQYF.